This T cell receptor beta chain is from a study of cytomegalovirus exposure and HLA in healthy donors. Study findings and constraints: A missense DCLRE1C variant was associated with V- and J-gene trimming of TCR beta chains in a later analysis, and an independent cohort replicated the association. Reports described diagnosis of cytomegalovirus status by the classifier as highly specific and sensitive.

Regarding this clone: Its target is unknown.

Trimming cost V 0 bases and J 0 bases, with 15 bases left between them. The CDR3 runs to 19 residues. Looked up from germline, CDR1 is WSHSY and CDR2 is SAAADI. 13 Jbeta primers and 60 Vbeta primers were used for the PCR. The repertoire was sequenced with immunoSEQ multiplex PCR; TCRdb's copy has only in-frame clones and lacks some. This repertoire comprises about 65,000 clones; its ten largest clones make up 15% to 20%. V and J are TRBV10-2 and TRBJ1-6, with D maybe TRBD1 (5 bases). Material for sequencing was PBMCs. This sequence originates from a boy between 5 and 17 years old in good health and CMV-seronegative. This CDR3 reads CASSESKVPQGSYNSPLHF. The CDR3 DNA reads TGCGCCAGCAGTGAGTCGAAGGTTCCGCAGGGCTCCTATAATTCACCCCTCCACTTT.